This T cell receptor beta chain originates from a study of T-cell reconstitution after alpha-beta-depleted transplantation in children. Study-wide results and caveats: T-cell counts and diversity were attributed mostly to newly produced T cells one year after transplant. TCRbeta diversity was high at day 60 in some patients (a result of surviving recipient T cells and thymic progenitors). The study reportedly traced alpha-beta T cells about two months after transplant to several hundred expanded graft clones.

The germline V gene encodes CDR1 SQVTM and CDR2 ANQGSEA. CDR3 length: 12 residues. V lost 7 bases and J lost 6; bases outside the gene matches: 6. This clonotype was counted many times. The antigen remains undetermined. Library preparation (for TCRbeta) was performed with unique molecular identifiers. TCRdb recomputed calls from the PCR reads with MiXCR, one row per CDR3 protein. The sample yields about 300,000 distinct CDR3 sequences, 6% to 10% seen once. This clonotype was obtained from a female patient between 2 and 10 years old who had a stem cell transplant for Fanconi anemia, so the T cells may come from the graft donor. Sequences were derived from peripheral blood, sampled 360 days after TCRalphabeta/CD19-depleted stem cell transplant. The genes are TRBV29-1 and TRBJ2-7, with TRBD1 identical over 10 bases. In DNA, the CDR3 is TGCAGCGCTGGGACAGGGGCGGGCGAGCAGTACGTC. Translating it yields CSAGTGAGEQYV.